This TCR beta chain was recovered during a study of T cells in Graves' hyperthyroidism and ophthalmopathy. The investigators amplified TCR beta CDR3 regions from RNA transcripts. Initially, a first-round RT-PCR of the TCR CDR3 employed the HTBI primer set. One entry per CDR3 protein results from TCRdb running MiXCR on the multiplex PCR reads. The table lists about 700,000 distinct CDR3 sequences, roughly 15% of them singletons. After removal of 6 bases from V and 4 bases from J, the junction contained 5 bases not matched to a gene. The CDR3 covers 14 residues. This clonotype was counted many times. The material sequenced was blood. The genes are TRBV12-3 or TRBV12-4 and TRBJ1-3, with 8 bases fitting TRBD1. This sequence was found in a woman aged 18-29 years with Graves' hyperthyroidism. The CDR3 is CASRPGQGGNTIYF. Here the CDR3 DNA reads TGTGCCAGCAGACCCGGACAGGGAGGAAACACCATATATTTT.